This T cell receptor beta chain was recovered during a study of T cell changes during pregnancy in multiple sclerosis. Generated by immunoSEQ multiplex PCR, the TCRdb table keeps only in-frame clones and is missing some. This table holds around 59,000 clones, roughly nine tenths found once. CDR1 and CDR2 from the germline V gene are SGHTA and FQGNSA. Trimming cost V 4 bases and J 6 bases, with 10 bases left between them. This CDR3 region has 14 residues. The receptor was isolated from a female donor with multiple sclerosis, enrolled in a pregnancy study. The rearrangement links TRBV7-2 to TRBJ1-6; D is uncertain. The specimen was CD4+ T cells from peripheral blood mononuclear cells, collected in the first trimester of pregnancy. The DNA for the CDR3 is TGTGCCAGCAGCTCCGGAGAACCTAATTCACCCCTCCACTTT. Amino acid sequence: CASSSGEPNSPLHF.